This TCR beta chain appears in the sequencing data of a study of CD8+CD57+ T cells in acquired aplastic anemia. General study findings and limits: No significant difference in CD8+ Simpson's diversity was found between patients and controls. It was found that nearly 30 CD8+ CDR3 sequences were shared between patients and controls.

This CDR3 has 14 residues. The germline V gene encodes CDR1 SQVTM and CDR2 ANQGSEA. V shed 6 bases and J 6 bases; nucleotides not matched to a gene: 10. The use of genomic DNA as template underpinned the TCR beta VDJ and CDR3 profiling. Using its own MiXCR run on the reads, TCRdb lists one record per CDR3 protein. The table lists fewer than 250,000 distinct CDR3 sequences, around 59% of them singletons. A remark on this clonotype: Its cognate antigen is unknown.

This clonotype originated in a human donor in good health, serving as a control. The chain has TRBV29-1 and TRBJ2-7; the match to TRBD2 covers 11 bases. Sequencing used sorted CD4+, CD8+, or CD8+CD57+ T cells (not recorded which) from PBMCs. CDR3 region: CSVTVGLAGGEQYF. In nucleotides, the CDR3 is TGCAGCGTCACCGTGGGGCTAGCGGGAGGCGAGCAGTACTTC.